This T cell receptor beta chain was recovered during a study of glioma-infiltrating T cells. The iRepertoire nested amplicon-rescue multiplex PCR amplified TCR alpha and beta CDR3s from RNA. TCRdb analysed the multiplex PCR reads with MiXCR anew, one entry per CDR3 protein. Counted here are approximately 1,600 distinct CDR3 sequences, around 80% occurring once; the ten biggest clones make up more than 50%. The TCR sequence derives from a human donor with low-grade glioma or glioblastoma, undergoing nonglioma brain surgery, or in good health (not recorded which). Some clones in this sample may be carry-over from other donors' samples. Material for sequencing was glioma tissue, nonneoplastic brain tissue, or PBMCs (not recorded which).

The CDR3 loop is CSARDEGAGYGYTF. DNA of the CDR3: TGCAGTGCTAGAGATGAGGGAGCGGGCTATGGCTACACCTTC. The chain is built from TRBV20-1 and TRBJ1-2; D is undetermined. Germline V gene sequence: CDR1 DFQATT, CDR2 SNEGSKA (reference sequence). This CDR3 spans 14 amino acids. V was cut by 0 bases and J by 4 bases, with 12 bases left in between.